Here is one T cell receptor beta chain with its context. This entry comes from a study of beta chain features in type 1 diabetes. The sequenced template was cDNA made from the entire isolated RNA. Data came from immunoSEQ multiplex PCR; TCRdb stores just in-frame clones and leaves some out. There are under 450,000 clones in the sample; around 13% occur only once, and around 0.035% lies in the top ten. This CDR3 is 14 amino acids long. V shed 8 bases, J shed 2 bases, and the junction held 6 bases outside the gene matches. Germline V gene sequence: CDR1 LGHNA, CDR2 YSLEER. The sequencing input was naive CD4+ T cells from blood. The sequence was collected from a man in his thirties or forties in good health. V usage is TRBV4-3 and J usage is TRBJ2-7; 10 bases line up with TRBD2. As DNA, the CDR3 is TGCGCCAGCTCACCTGGACTAGCGGCCTACGAGCAGTACTTC. Its translation: CASSPGLAAYEQYF.